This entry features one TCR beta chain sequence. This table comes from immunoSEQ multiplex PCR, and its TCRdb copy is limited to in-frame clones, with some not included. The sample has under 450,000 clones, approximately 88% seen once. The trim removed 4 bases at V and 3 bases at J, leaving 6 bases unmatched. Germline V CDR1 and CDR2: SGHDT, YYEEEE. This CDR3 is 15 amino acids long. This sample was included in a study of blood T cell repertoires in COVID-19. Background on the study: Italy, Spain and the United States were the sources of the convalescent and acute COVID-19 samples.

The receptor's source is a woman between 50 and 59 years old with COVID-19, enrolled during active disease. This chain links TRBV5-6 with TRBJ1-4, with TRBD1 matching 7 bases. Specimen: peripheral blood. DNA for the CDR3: TGTGCCAGCAGCCCTGACAGGGTGTCTAATGAAAAACTGTTTTTT. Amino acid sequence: CASSPDRVSNEKLFF.